Below, 32 T cell receptor beta chains from the same sample are listed, as sequenced in a study of cytomegalovirus exposure and HLA in healthy donors. Use of 60 Vbeta and 13 Jbeta primers characterized the PCR. Data came from immunoSEQ multiplex PCR; TCRdb stores just in-frame clones and leaves some out. The table records about 98,000 clones, around 67% of them present only once. The sequencing input was PBMCs. The receptors derive from a male donor in good health and CMV-seronegative.

This chain connects TRBV28 to TRBJ1-1, with a tentative D call TRBD1 (5 bases). Trimming stripped 3 bases from V and 6 bases from J, with 11 bases between. Germline-derived CDR1 and CDR2 are MDHEN and SYDVKM. The CDR3 is 13 amino acids. The CDR3 DNA reads TGTGCCAGCAGTTTGGTGGGGCTTTCTGAAGCTTTCTTT. It encodes CASSLVGLSEAFF.

The J gene is TRBJ2-5, the V gene TRBV20-1; 8 bases agree with TRBD1. V lost 1 base to trimming and J lost 11 bases; unmatched junction nucleotides: 3. Germline assignment: CDR1 DFQATT and CDR2 SNEGSKA (reference sequence). CDR3 size: 11 residues. The CDR3 spells CSARVTGVQYF. The CDR3 bases are TGCAGTGCTAGAGTGACAGGGGTGCAGTACTTC.

This clone was found a few times. The chain has TRBV11-3 and TRBJ2-2, with 7 bases fitting TRBD1. Germline trimming cut 3 bases from V and 4 bases from J; bases unmatched to any gene: 5. CDR1 is SGHNT, CDR2 YENEEA, per germline. The CDR3 extends over 15 amino acids. The CDR3 is CASSFGSGGTGELFF. CDR3 DNA sequence: TGTGCCAGCAGCTTCGGATCAGGGGGCACCGGGGAGCTGTTTTTT. Together with reference TRBV11-3 and TRBJ2-2, the CDR3 gives the full variable domain: EAGVVQSPRYKIIEKKQPVAFWCNPISGHNTLYWYLQNLGQGPELLIRYENEEAVDDSQLPKDRFSAERLKGVDSTLKIQPAELGDSAVYLCASSFGSGGTGELFFGEGSRLTVL.

The chain links TRBV11-2 to TRBJ2-2; D perhaps matches TRBD2 (6 bases). V lost 5 bases, J lost 0 bases, and 16 bases lay in between. From germline, CDR1 is SGHAT and CDR2 FQNNGV. CDR3 length: 17 amino acids. As DNA, the CDR3 is TGTGCCAGCAGCCGGCCAGGGAGGCTTTCGAACACCGGGGAGCTGTTTTTT. This codes for CASSRPGRLSNTGELFF.

The rearrangement uses TRBV10-1 and TRBJ1-2; TRBD1 matches at 7 bases. Germline CDR1 is WNHNN and CDR2 is SYGVQD (reference sequence). Losses at the gene ends were 0 bases for V and 7 bases for J; bases not matched to a gene: 5. This CDR3 has 14 residues. CDR3 sequence reads: CASSESGTVIGYTF. The DNA for the CDR3 is TGCGCCAGCAGTGAGTCGGGGACAGTGATTGGCTACACCTTC.

The V gene is TRBV5-1, the J gene TRBJ2-3, with 10 positions matching TRBD2. From germline, CDR1 is SGHRS and CDR2 YFSETQ. After removal of 2 bases from V and 5 bases from J, the junction contained 5 bases not matched to a gene. The CDR3 consists of 15 residues. The CDR3 DNA sequence: TGCGCCAGCAGCTTAACTAGCGGGAAGGTAGATACGCAGTATTTT. Translated, it gives CASSLTSGKVDTQYF.

V is TRBV6-5 and J is TRBJ2-7; 8 bases agree with TRBD1. The CDR3 runs 15 residues. Per germline, CDR1 MNHEY and CDR2 SVGAGI. Trimming took 2 bases from V and 6 from J; bases not matched to a gene: 9. The CDR3 coding sequence is TGTGCCAGCAGTTACACAAGACAGGGGCTGGCCGAGCAGTACTTC. Residues: CASSYTRQGLAEQYF.

The chain links TRBV19 to TRBJ1-1; D might be TRBD1 (6 bases). The V gene's germline CDR1 is LNHDA and CDR2 SQIVND (reference sequence). V dropped 6 bases and J dropped 6 bases, with 17 bases sitting between them. The CDR3 runs to 14 residues. In DNA, the CDR3 is TGTGCCAGTAGACTAGGGGGGGGCGCCGCTGAAGCTTTCTTT. Protein product: CASRLGGGAAEAFF.

V gene TRBV28 combines with J gene TRBJ2-3; 8 nucleotides match TRBD2. Losses at the gene ends were 5 bases for V and 0 bases for J; bases not matched to a gene: 10. The CDR3 consists of 17 residues. Germline lookup yields CDR1 MDHEN and CDR2 SYDVKM. CDR3 nucleotides: TGTGCCAGCAGTACACCTCAAGGACTAGCCAGCACAGATACGCAGTATTTT. Translation: CASSTPQGLASTDTQYF.

The chain links TRBV6-1 to TRBJ1-4; D is perhaps TRBD1 (5 bases). There are 14 residues in the CDR3. V was clipped by 10 bases and J by 3 bases, with 15 bases between them. In germline, CDR1 is MNHNS, CDR2 SASEGT. The CDR3 loop is CATYESGANEKLFF. In DNA form, the CDR3 reads TGTGCCACGTACGAATCGGGGGCTAATGAAAAACTGTTTTTT.

The genes are TRBV19 and TRBJ2-7; D gene ambiguous. Germline V gene data show CDR1 as LNHDA and CDR2 as SQIVND (reference sequence). There are 13 residues in the CDR3. V dropped 3 bases and J dropped 7 bases, with 13 bases sitting between them. CDR3 loop: CASSIGRSGEQYF. The DNA of the CDR3 is TGTGCCAGTAGTATCGGCAGGTCCGGTGAGCAGTACTTC.

V gene TRBV4-2 combines with J gene TRBJ2-1; 7 bases fit TRBD2. Germline loops: CDR1 LGHNA, CDR2 YNFKEQ. The ends lost 1 base at V and 3 bases at J; junction bases unmatched: 3. There are 15 residues in the CDR3. The CDR3 DNA reads TGTGCCAGCAGCCAAGTCGAGCGGGACTACAATGAGCAGTTCTTC. It is translated as CASSQVERDYNEQFF.

J is TRBJ2-6 and V is TRBV28; weak D call: TRBD2 (6 bases). This CDR3 spans 16 amino acids. CDR1 and CDR2 (germline): MDHEN, SYDVKM. Trimming stripped 3 bases from V and 4 bases from J, with 13 bases between. The chain's CDR3 is CASSFETAGGANVLTF. The CDR3 DNA follows: TGTGCCAGCAGTTTCGAGACGGCGGGAGGGGCCAACGTCCTGACTTTC.

This clone was recorded a few times. This rearrangement joins TRBV5-1 to TRBJ1-1; D gene unclear. With 0 bases removed from V and 6 bases from J, the gap between germline ends came to 9 bases. The germline CDR1 and CDR2 sequences are SGHRS and YFSETQ. The CDR3 is 13 amino acids. In DNA form, the CDR3 reads TGCGCCAGCAGCTTGGACGGGAAGGCTGAAGCTTTCTTT. This translates into CASSLDGKAEAFF.

As regards this clone: One end of the junction does not line up with germline, which may come from a read error. The chain uses TRBV7-9 and TRBJ2-6, with D uncertain. CDR1 and CDR2 from the germline V gene are SEHNR and FQNEAQ (reference sequence). The CDR3 is 17 amino acids. The CDR3 nucleotides read TGTTCCAGCAGCTTACGGAGTTTCAGCTCTGGGGCCAACGTCCTGACTTTC. The encoded protein is CSSSLRSFSSGANVLTF.

There are a few counts of this clone. The chain recombines TRBV4-1 with TRBJ1-1; D perhaps matches TRBD1 (6 bases). The CDR3 contains 18 residues. V lost 0 bases and J 4 bases, leaving 21 bases between the germline ends. The V gene's germline CDR1 is MGHRA and CDR2 YSYEKL. The CDR3 DNA reads TGCGCCAGCAGCCAAGAGGCACACCTACAAGGGGGTGGCACTGAAGCTTTCTTT. It is translated as CASSQEAHLQGGGTEAFF.

The chain carries TRBV7-3 and TRBJ2-2; 10 positions match TRBD2. The CDR3 has 14 residues. The junction had 3 bases not matched to a gene; V was cut back by 6 bases and J by 5 bases. From germline, CDR1 is SGHTA and CDR2 FQGTGA. The CDR3 region has the DNA TGTGCCAGCAGGCAGGGACTAGCGACCGGGGAGCTGTTTTTT. Protein sequence: CASRQGLATGELFF.

The sample holds a few counts of this clone. V is TRBV6-4 and J is TRBJ2-1, with 9 bases identical to TRBD2. Germline V gene sequence: CDR1 MRHNA, CDR2 SNTAGT. This CDR3 is built from 15 residues. V dropped 4 bases and J dropped 3; count of bases not matched to a gene: 4. The CDR3 protein is CASSVASGIYNEQFF. The CDR3 region has the DNA TGTGCCAGCAGTGTGGCTAGCGGGATCTACAATGAGCAGTTCTTC.

As DNA, the CDR3 is TGTGCCAGCAGTTCCCGACGAGGACAGTATTTT. The encoded protein is CASSSRRGQYF. The chain recombines TRBV28 with TRBJ2-3; D unresolved. Per the germline V gene, CDR1 is MDHEN and CDR2 is SYDVKM. The CDR3 extends over 11 amino acids. The V and J ends lost 4 bases and 12 bases respectively, with 11 bases between them.

This clone was detected a few times. The genes are TRBV4-2 and TRBJ1-5; possible D gene TRBD1, 5 bases. Trimming pared 5 bases from V and 1 base from J, leaving 12 bases between. The CDR3 loop spans 15 amino acids. Germline V gene lookup returns CDR1 LGHNA and CDR2 YNFKEQ. CDR3 DNA: TGTGCCAGCAGCTTAGGGACTGAGAGCAATCAGCCCCAGCATTTT. Residues: CASSLGTESNQPQHF.

The J gene is TRBJ1-1, the V gene TRBV4-3; D not certain. The V gene's germline CDR1 is LGHNA and CDR2 YSLEER. This CDR3 comprises 13 residues. The V end was cut by 0 bases, the J end by 8 bases, with 10 bases between. CDR3 protein: CASSQDSVREAFF. The CDR3 DNA reads TGCGCCAGCAGCCAAGATAGCGTAAGAGAAGCTTTCTTT.

The rearrangement joins TRBV7-9 to TRBJ1-5, with D perhaps matching TRBD1 (6 bases). CDR3 size: 16 residues. Trimming removed 5 bases from V and 3 bases from J, with 17 bases in between. Germline-derived CDR1 and CDR2 are SEHNR and FQNEAQ (reference sequence). CDR3: CASSPGQPWVNQPQHF. The DNA of the CDR3 is TGTGCCAGCAGCCCAGGACAGCCGTGGGTCAATCAGCCCCAGCATTTT.

The genes are TRBV5-8 and TRBJ1-4; 8 bases agree with TRBD1. The V and J ends lost 0 bases and 8 bases, in that order; junction bases with no gene match: 6. From germline, CDR1 is SGHTS and CDR2 YDEGEE. CDR3 length: 15 amino acids. In DNA form, the CDR3 reads TGTGCCAGCAGCTTGGGGGGACAGGAGGGCGAAAAACTGTTTTTT. Translation gives CASSLGGQEGEKLFF.

About this clone: One end of the junction is discordant with germline, which a read error may explain. This chain joins TRBV2 and TRBJ2-3; D is possibly TRBD2 (6 bases). The CDR3 loop spans 14 amino acids. Germline values: CDR1 SNHLY, CDR2 FYNNEI. The CDR3 DNA sequence: TGTGCCAGCAGTGAAAGAGCGGGCACGGATACGCAGTATTTT. Translation: CASSERAGTDTQYF.

This clone turned up a few times. This chain joins TRBV5-6 and TRBJ2-3; D uncertain. V gave up 0 bases and J gave up 0 bases, with 8 bases separating them. The V gene's germline CDR1 is SGHDT and CDR2 YYEEEE. The CDR3 has 15 amino acids. The CDR3, as DNA: TGTGCCAGCAGCTTGGTGTCGGAGAGCACAGATACGCAGTATTTT. Encoded protein: CASSLVSESTDTQYF. Full variable domain (outside the CDR3, taken from reference TRBV5-6 and TRBJ2-3): DAGVTQSPTHLIKTRGQQVTLRCSPKSGHDTVSWYQQALGQGPQFIFQYYEEEERQRGNFPDRFSGHQFPNYSSELNVNALLLGDSALYLCASSLVSESTDTQYFGPGTRLTVL.

The chain uses TRBV7-8 and TRBJ2-7, with TRBD2 matching over 7 bases. CDR1 is SGHVS, CDR2 FQNEAQ, per germline. V trimming: 1 base; J trimming: 3 bases; junction bases outside the gene matches: 12. This CDR3 spans 17 amino acids. The CDR3, as DNA: TGTGCCAGCAGCTTAGTTCCGAGCGGGATGAAACTCTACGAGCAGTACTTC. Protein: CASSLVPSGMKLYEQYF. Supplemented by reference TRBV7-8 and TRBJ2-7, the full variable domain reads GAGVSQSPRYKVAKRGQDVALRCDPISGHVSLFWYQQALGQGPEFLTYFQNEAQLDKSGLPSDRFFAERPEGSVSTLKIQRTQQEDSAVYLCASSLVPSGMKLYEQYFGPGTRLTVT.

The chain carries TRBV5-1 and TRBJ2-3, with TRBD2 identical over 14 bases. Germline lookup yields CDR1 SGHRS and CDR2 YFSETQ. V shed 2 bases and J 1 base; nucleotides not matched to a gene: 9. The CDR3 runs 19 residues. CDR3 bases: TGCGCCAGCAGCTTTTACGGGACTAGCGGGAGTGGGGGCACAGATACGCAGTATTTT. This translates into CASSFYGTSGSGGTDTQYF.

This chain connects TRBV28 to TRBJ2-7; 7 nucleotides match TRBD2. The CDR3 contains 14 residues. Germline CDR1 MDHEN, CDR2 SYDVKM. J was trimmed by 3 bases and V by 6 bases; bases with no gene match: 8. The CDR3 region has the DNA TGTGCCAGCAGCATAGCGGGCAGCCACTACGAGCAGTACTTC. The encoded protein is CASSIAGSHYEQYF.

The V gene is TRBV30, the J gene TRBJ1-4; D unclear. The ends were cut back, 0 bases at V and 7 bases at J, with 6 bases in the middle. The CDR3 spans 12 residues. Germline V gene sequence: CDR1 GTSNPN, CDR2 SVGIG (reference sequence). In DNA form, the CDR3 reads TGTGCCTGGAGTGTATTTATTGAAAAACTGTTTTTT. The encoded protein is CAWSVFIEKLFF. Looking up the rest from reference TRBV30 and TRBJ1-4 gives the full variable domain: SQTIHQWPATLVQPVGSPLSLECTVEGTSNPNLYWYRQAAGRGLQLLFYSVGIGQISSEVPQNLSASRPQDRQFILSSKKLLLSDSGFYLCAWSVFIEKLFFGSGTQLSVL.

The chain has TRBV29-1 and TRBJ2-1; no firm D call. The V and J ends lost 7 bases and 7 bases respectively, with 14 bases between them. Germline V CDR1 and CDR2: SQVTM, ANQGSEA. CDR3 length: 12 amino acids. CDR3 residues: CSAAPVVNEQFF. The CDR3 DNA sequence: TGCAGCGCCGCCCCAGTTGTAAATGAGCAGTTCTTC.

This clone was picked up a small number of times. This sequence joins TRBV10-3 and TRBJ2-5, with TRBD1 matching over 10 bases. The ends lost 3 bases at V and 5 bases at J; junction bases unmatched: 6. Germline values: CDR1 ENHRY, CDR2 SYGVKD. There are 15 residues in the CDR3. The CDR3 nucleotides are TGTGCCATCAGTGATGGGACAGGGGTGGAGGAGACCCAGTACTTC. This gives the protein CAISDGTGVEETQYF.

This chain connects TRBV7-3 to TRBJ2-3, with a tentative D call TRBD1 (6 bases). The CDR3 is 15 residues long. Germline V gene data show CDR1 as SGHTA and CDR2 as FQGTGA. The V end lost 7 bases, the J end lost 0 bases, and 14 bases lay between the germline ends. Here the CDR3 reads CASTSHGQSTDTQYF. The CDR3 region has the DNA TGTGCCAGCACCTCCCATGGACAGAGCACAGATACGCAGTATTTT. Complete variable domain (other parts from reference TRBV7-3 and TRBJ2-3): GAGVSQTPSNKVTEKGKYVELRCDPISGHTALYWYRQSLGQGPEFLIYFQGTGAADDSGLPNDRFFAVRPEGSVSTLKIQRTERGDSAVYLCASTSHGQSTDTQYFGPGTRLTVL.